The 27 T cell receptor beta chains given below trace back to one sample, sequenced in a study of Ad26.COV2.S vaccination and SARS-CoV-2 variants. Stated treatment: some 19 received Ad26.COV2.S at low or high dose, single or two shots; about five received placebo; per-sample allocation not given. Repertoires come from day 63 after the first vaccine or placebo injection. Assay: immunoSEQ multiplex PCR; the TCRdb copy retains only in-frame clones and omits some. This sample has 300,000 to 350,000 clones, with about nine tenths found just once. Here the sequenced sample was peripheral blood, taken in a trial of Ad26.COV2.S vaccine versus placebo. All receptors derive from a person aged 18 to 65 who received the Ad26.COV2.S COVID-19 vaccine or a placebo.

V and J are TRBV29-1 and TRBJ1-1; the D is unclear. The CDR3 has 13 residues. Trimming removed 4 bases at V and 7 bases at J, with 16 bases between. Germline loops: CDR1 SQVTM, CDR2 ANQGSEA. CDR3 bases: TGCAGCGTTGTACTAACAGCCGAGATTGAAGCTTTCTTT. Protein product: CSVVLTAEIEAFF. The whole variable domain, filled in from reference TRBV29-1 and TRBJ1-1, reads SAVISQKPSRDICQRGTSLTIQCQVDSQVTMMFWYRQQPGQSLTLIATANQGSEATYESGFVIDKFPISRPNLTFSTLTVSNMSPEDSSIYLCSVVLTAEIEAFFGQGTRLTVV.

This chain links TRBV3-1 (or the pseudogene TRBV3-2) with TRBJ2-5, with TRBD2 as a possible D gene (6 bases). Per germline, CDR1 LGHDT and CDR2 YNNKEL (reference sequence). The ends were cut back, 0 bases at V and 5 bases at J, with 16 bases in the middle. This CDR3 is built from 16 residues. The CDR3 sequence is CASSQDGGYVAETQYF. CDR3 in DNA: TGTGCCAGCAGCCAAGACGGGGGATATGTGGCGGAGACCCAGTACTTC.

The chain has TRBV30 and TRBJ1-1, with a tentative D call TRBD1 (5 bases). In germline, CDR1 is GTSNPN, CDR2 SVGIG (reference sequence). The CDR3 covers 13 residues. Deletions cut 3 bases from V and 1 base from J, with 9 bases between. CDR3 nucleotide sequence: TGTGCCTGGAGGTCGACAGCGAACACTGAAGCTTTCTTT. This sequence encodes CAWRSTANTEAFF.

This chain joins TRBV7-3 and TRBJ2-3; 7 bases fit TRBD2. V lost 2 bases to trimming and J lost 3 bases; unmatched junction nucleotides: 11. Germline values: CDR1 SGHTA, CDR2 FQGTGA. CDR3 length equals 17 residues. The CDR3 DNA follows: TGTGCCAGCAGCTTAGATCCAATGAGGGGACTAACAGATACGCAGTATTTT. This sequence encodes CASSLDPMRGLTDTQYF.

The chain links TRBV6-6 to TRBJ1-6; 8 bases are a match to TRBD1. The germline V gene has CDR1 MNHNY and CDR2 SVGAGI (reference sequence). The CDR3 sequence is 16 residues long. V shed 4 bases, J shed 8 bases, and the junction held 10 bases outside the gene matches. The CDR3 here is CASSSLSPGQDSPLHF. In DNA, the CDR3 is TGTGCCAGCAGTTCGCTCTCCCCGGGACAGGATTCACCCCTCCACTTT.

The chain is built from TRBV9 and TRBJ2-5; D call uncertain. V was pared by 4 bases and J by 2 bases, with 9 bases between. The CDR3 spans 13 residues. CDR1 is SGDLS, CDR2 YYNGEE, per germline. The CDR3 sequence is CASSLDVQETQYF. CDR3 in DNA: TGTGCCAGCAGCCTCGACGTTCAAGAGACCCAGTACTTC.

The chain joins TRBV3-1 (or the pseudogene TRBV3-2) to TRBJ2-1, with D unclear. The V end was cut by 0 bases, the J end by 5 bases, with 11 bases between. CDR1 is LGHDT and CDR2 is YNNKEL in the germline V gene (reference sequence). CDR3 length: 15 amino acids. The CDR3 region is CASSQDPSPHNEQFF. The CDR3 DNA follows: TGTGCCAGCAGCCAAGACCCCTCTCCTCACAATGAGCAGTTCTTC.

The V and J genes are TRBV25-1 and TRBJ1-4; D is undetermined. There are 13 residues in the CDR3. Trimming took off 5 bases at V and 10 bases at J, with 14 bases between the two ends. Germline V gene sequence: CDR1 MGHDK, CDR2 SYGVNS. CDR3 protein: CASSTGRVRKLFF. The CDR3 bases are TGTGCCAGCAGTACTGGGAGGGTCCGAAAACTGTTTTTT.

The chain employs TRBV3-1 (or the pseudogene TRBV3-2) and TRBJ1-3; TRBD1 matches at 10 bases. Germline CDR1 is LGHDT and CDR2 is YNNKEL (reference sequence). With 6 bases clipped from V and 2 bases from J, the junction kept 4 bases outside the gene matches. CDR3 size: 15 residues. The DNA of the CDR3 is TGTGCCAGCAGTCTGGACAGGGGGGCTGGAAACACCATATATTTT. Protein product: CASSLDRGAGNTIYF.

The chain recombines TRBV5-1 with TRBJ2-5; TRBD2 aligns across 8 bases. V trimming: 0 bases; J trimming: 4 bases; junction bases outside the gene matches: 5. The V gene's germline CDR1 is SGHRS and CDR2 YFSETQ. This CDR3 has 15 residues. The CDR3 spells CASSLEGLAGETQYF. The CDR3 DNA sequence: TGCGCCAGCAGCTTGGAAGGGCTAGCGGGAGAGACCCAGTACTTC. The variable domain in full, completed from reference TRBV5-1 and TRBJ2-5, reads KAGVTQTPRYLIKTRGQQVTLSCSPISGHRSVSWYQQTPGQGLQFLFEYFSETQRNKGNFPGRFSGRQFSNSRSEMNVSTLELGDSALYLCASSLEGLAGETQYFGPGTRLLVL.

The rearrangement links TRBV6-2 or TRBV6-3 to TRBJ2-7; no reliable D call. CDR3 size: 12 residues. V shed 7 bases and J shed 2 bases, with 9 bases lying between them. In germline, CDR1 is MNHEY, CDR2 SVGEGT. CDR3 amino acids: CASTPDTYEQYF. CDR3 sequence (DNA): TGTGCCAGCACCCCAGACACCTACGAGCAGTACTTC.

This clone was seen at least ten times. This rearrangement joins TRBV4-1 to TRBJ2-7; D may correspond to TRBD1 or TRBD2 (5 bases each). This CDR3 is 16 amino acids long. Looked up from germline, CDR1 is MGHRA and CDR2 is YSYEKL. Trimming shortened V by 3 bases and J by 0 bases, and 15 bases separated the two germline ends. The CDR3 region has the DNA TGCGCCAGCAGCCACGGGGACGGATGGAGCTCCTACGAGCAGTACTTC. Translated: CASSHGDGWSSYEQYF.

The CDR3 is CASSLRGSGAADTQYF. The CDR3, as DNA: TGTGCCAGCAGTTTAAGGGGTAGCGGGGCCGCAGATACGCAGTATTTT. The chain recombines TRBV28 with TRBJ2-3, with 8 bases matching TRBD2. V gave up 2 bases and J gave up 4 bases; unmatched junction bases: 8. CDR3 length equals 16 residues. Germline V gives CDR1 MDHEN, CDR2 SYDVKM.

The chain combines TRBV7-2 with TRBJ2-1, with 8 bases fitting TRBD2. The CDR3 covers 17 residues. Trimming cost V 2 bases and J 7 bases; bases outside gene matches: 13. Germline CDR1 SGHTA, CDR2 FQGNSA. The chain's CDR3 is CASSLSLTGGAANEQFF. As DNA, the CDR3 is TGTGCCAGCAGCTTATCCCTCACGGGGGGGGCGGCAAATGAGCAGTTCTTC.

The chain employs TRBV5-4 and TRBJ2-1; 11 positions agree with TRBD2. With 2 bases clipped from V and 9 bases from J, the junction kept 1 base outside the gene matches. The germline V gene encodes CDR1 SGHNT and CDR2 YYREEE (reference sequence). The CDR3 spans 13 residues. The CDR3 sequence is CASSFLAGGEQFF. In DNA, the CDR3 is TGTGCCAGCAGCTTCCTAGCGGGGGGTGAGCAGTTCTTC.

The gene calls are TRBV20-1 and TRBJ2-1; D not resolved. V was cut by 3 bases and J by 9 bases, with 21 bases left in between. CDR3 size: 15 residues. Germline CDR1 and CDR2: DFQATT and SNEGSKA (reference sequence). CDR3 loop: CSASQLDKASGEQFF. The DNA for the CDR3 is TGCAGTGCTAGTCAATTAGATAAGGCTTCCGGTGAGCAGTTCTTC.

A word on this clone: Other nucleotide sequences in the sample specify the same CDR3. This chain uses TRBV27 with TRBJ1-1; D is perhaps TRBD1 (5 bases). Trimming stripped 0 bases from V and 0 bases from J, with 5 bases between. Germline V gene lookup returns CDR1 MNHEY and CDR2 SMNVEV (reference sequence). The CDR3 extends over 14 amino acids. The CDR3 sequence is CASSLSGVNTEAFF. As DNA, the CDR3 is TGTGCCAGCAGTTTATCAGGGGTGAACACTGAAGCTTTCTTT.

In this sample, this clone turned up a few times. The chain uses TRBV28 and TRBJ1-6; 9 bases are a match to TRBD1. CDR3 length: 15 amino acids. The germline gives CDR1 MDHEN, CDR2 SYDVKM. The V segment lost 1 base and the J segment 9 bases; nucleotides outside the gene matches: 4. The DNA of the CDR3 is TGTGCCAGCAGTTTATCGACAGGGGGTAGTTCACCCCTCCACTTT. The encoded protein is CASSLSTGGSSPLHF.

In this sample, this clone turned up a few times. The genes are TRBV19 and TRBJ1-6, with D hard to call. Per germline, CDR1 LNHDA and CDR2 SQIVND (reference sequence). V lost 0 bases and J 0 bases, leaving 21 bases between the germline ends. There are 21 residues in the CDR3. As DNA, the CDR3 is TGTGCCAGTAGTATAGATAGTATGGGCCCAGGCCCAAGCTCCTATAATTCACCCCTCCACTTT. Translating it yields CASSIDSMGPGPSSYNSPLHF.

The CDR3 nucleotides are TGTGCCAGCAGTCCCCAGACAGGGGCCGGCTACACCTTC. This translates into CASSPQTGAGYTF. The V gene is TRBV6-5, the J gene TRBJ1-2; TRBD1 aligns across 8 bases. The CDR3 consists of 13 residues. In germline, CDR1 is MNHEY, CDR2 SVGAGI. V was pared by 5 bases and J by 8 bases, with 7 bases of the junction left unmatched.

About this clone itself: At the DNA level, this CDR3 is encoded by other sequences in the same sample as well. The V call is TRBV4-3, the J call TRBJ1-5; no firm D call. Germline V lookup: CDR1 LGHNA, CDR2 YSLEER. The V and J ends lost 0 bases and 4 bases respectively, with 4 bases between them. This CDR3 spans 13 amino acids. The CDR3 DNA is TGCGCCAGCAGCCAAGATCGGAATCAGCCCCAGCATTTT. Protein sequence: CASSQDRNQPQHF.

The gene calls are TRBV4-1 and TRBJ1-2, with D perhaps TRBD1 (6 bases). From germline, CDR1 is MGHRA and CDR2 YSYEKL. The CDR3 runs to 13 residues. Trimming left V 6 bases short and J 3 bases short, with 11 bases between. The chain's CDR3 is CASRSTGYYGYTF. The CDR3 DNA reads TGCGCCAGCAGATCCACAGGGTACTATGGCTACACCTTC.

V is TRBV6-2 or TRBV6-3 and J is TRBJ2-5, with D unclear. Trimming pared 6 bases from V and 0 bases from J, leaving 14 bases between. This CDR3 has 15 residues. Germline V lookup: CDR1 MNHEY, CDR2 SVGEGT. CDR3 coding DNA: TGTGCCAGCAGCTCCCCTCTCAAGTACCAAGAGACCCAGTACTTC. This encodes CASSSPLKYQETQYF.

V gene TRBV6-5 combines with J gene TRBJ1-1; D ambiguous. Germline V lookup: CDR1 MNHEY, CDR2 SVGAGI. The V and J ends lost 6 bases and 3 bases respectively, with 11 bases between them. There are 13 residues in the CDR3. The DNA of the CDR3 is TGTGCCAGCAGGCAGACCCTCTACACTGAAGCTTTCTTT. It yields the protein CASRQTLYTEAFF.

This chain uses TRBV5-1 with TRBJ1-3; perhaps TRBD1 as D (6 bases). V dropped 0 bases and J dropped 0 bases, with 10 bases sitting between them. The CDR3 length is 16 residues. Germline V gene data show CDR1 as SGHRS and CDR2 as YFSETQ. CDR3 residues: CASSLAQGPSGNTIYF. The CDR3 DNA reads as TGCGCCAGCAGCTTGGCCCAGGGGCCCTCTGGAAACACCATATATTTT.

The J gene is TRBJ1-2, the V gene TRBV7-2, with a tentative D call TRBD1 (5 bases). V shed 2 bases and J shed 7 bases, with 17 bases lying between them. The CDR3 sequence is 15 residues long. CDR1 and CDR2 from the germline V gene are SGHTA and FQGNSA. CDR3 in DNA: TGTGCCAGCAGCTTATTGGAGGGGATGGGTCGTGGCTACACCTTC. This gives the protein CASSLLEGMGRGYTF. Full variable domain (missing parts from reference TRBV7-2 and TRBJ1-2): GAGVSQSPSNKVTEKGKDVELRCDPISGHTALYWYRQSLGQGLEFLIYFQGNSAPDKSGLPSDRFSAERTGGSVSTLTIQRTQQEDSAVYLCASSLLEGMGRGYTFGSGTRLTVV.

The CDR3 DNA sequence: TGCGCCAGCAGCCAAGATCAAAGCGGGGTAATCAATGAGCAGTTCTTC. As protein: CASSQDQSGVINEQFF. This chain links TRBV4-3 with TRBJ2-1; 7 nucleotides align to TRBD2. CDR3 length: 16 amino acids. The V gene's germline CDR1 is LGHNA and CDR2 YSLEER. V gave up 0 bases and J gave up 6 bases; unmatched junction bases: 8.